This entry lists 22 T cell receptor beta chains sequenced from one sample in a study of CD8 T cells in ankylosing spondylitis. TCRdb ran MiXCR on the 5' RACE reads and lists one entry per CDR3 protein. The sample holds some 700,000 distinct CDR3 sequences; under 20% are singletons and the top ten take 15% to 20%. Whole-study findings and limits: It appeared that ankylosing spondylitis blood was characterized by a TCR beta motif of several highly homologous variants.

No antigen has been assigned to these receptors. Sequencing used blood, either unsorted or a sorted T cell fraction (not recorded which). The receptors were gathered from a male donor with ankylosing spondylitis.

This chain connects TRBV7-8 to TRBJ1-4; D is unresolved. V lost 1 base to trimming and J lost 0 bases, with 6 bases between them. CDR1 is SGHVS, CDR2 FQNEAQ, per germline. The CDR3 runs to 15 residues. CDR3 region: CASSLEKATNEKLFF. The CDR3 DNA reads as TGTGCCAGCAGCTTAGAAAAGGCAACTAATGAAAAACTGTTTTTT.

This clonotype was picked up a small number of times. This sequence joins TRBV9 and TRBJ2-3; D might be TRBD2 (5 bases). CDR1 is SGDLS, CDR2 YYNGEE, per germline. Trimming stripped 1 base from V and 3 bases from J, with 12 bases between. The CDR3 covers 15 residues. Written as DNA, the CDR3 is TGTGCCAGCAGCGTATCACCGGGATGGACAGATACGCAGTATTTT. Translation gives CASSVSPGWTDTQYF.

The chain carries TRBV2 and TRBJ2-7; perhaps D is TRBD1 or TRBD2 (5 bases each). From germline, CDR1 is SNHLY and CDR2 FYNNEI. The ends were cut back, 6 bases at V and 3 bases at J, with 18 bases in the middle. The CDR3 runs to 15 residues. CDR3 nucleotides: TGTGCCAGCAGGGGACCCATGGAAACTAGCTACGAGCAGTACTTC. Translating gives CASRGPMETSYEQYF. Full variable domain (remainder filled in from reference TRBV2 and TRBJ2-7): EPEVTQTPSHQVTQMGQEVILRCVPISNHLYFYWYRQILGQKVEFLVSFYNNEISEKSEIFDDQFSVERPDGSNFTLKIRSTKLEDSAMYFCASRGPMETSYEQYFGPGTRLTVT.

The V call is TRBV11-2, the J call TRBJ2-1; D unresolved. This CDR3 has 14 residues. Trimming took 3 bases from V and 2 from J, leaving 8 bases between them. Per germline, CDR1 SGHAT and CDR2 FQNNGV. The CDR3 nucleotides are TGTGCCAGCAGCTTCTACGGGCCCTACAATGAGCAGTTCTTC. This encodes CASSFYGPYNEQFF.

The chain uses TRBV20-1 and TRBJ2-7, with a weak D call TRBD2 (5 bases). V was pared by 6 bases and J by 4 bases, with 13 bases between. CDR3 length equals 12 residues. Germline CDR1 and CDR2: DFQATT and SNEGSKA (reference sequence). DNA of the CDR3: TGCAGTGCCCACCCCCGGGGATACGAGCAGTACTTC. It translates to CSAHPRGYEQYF.

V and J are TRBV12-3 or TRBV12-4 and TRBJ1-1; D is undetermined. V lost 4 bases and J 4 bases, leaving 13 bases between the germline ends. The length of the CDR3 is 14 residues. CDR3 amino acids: CASSSDGVTTEAFF. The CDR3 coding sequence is TGTGCCAGCAGTTCCGACGGGGTAACCACTGAAGCTTTCTTT.

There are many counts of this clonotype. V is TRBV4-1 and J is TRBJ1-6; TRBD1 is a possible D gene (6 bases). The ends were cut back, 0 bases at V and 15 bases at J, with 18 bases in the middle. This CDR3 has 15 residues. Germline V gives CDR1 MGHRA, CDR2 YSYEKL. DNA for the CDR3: TGCGCCAGCAGCCAAGATAGAAAACAGGGTTCATTCCTCCACTTT. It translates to CASSQDRKQGSFLHF.

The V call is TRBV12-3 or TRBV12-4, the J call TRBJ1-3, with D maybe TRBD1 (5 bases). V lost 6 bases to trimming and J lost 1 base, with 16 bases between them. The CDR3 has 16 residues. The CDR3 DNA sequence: TGTGCCAGCAGACCTCCTTGGGGGAGTTCTGGAAACACCATATATTTT. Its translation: CASRPPWGSSGNTIYF.

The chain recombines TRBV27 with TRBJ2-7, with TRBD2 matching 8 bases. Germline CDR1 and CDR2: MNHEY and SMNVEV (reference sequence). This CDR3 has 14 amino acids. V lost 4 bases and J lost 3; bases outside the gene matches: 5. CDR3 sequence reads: CASSSTSGHYEQYF. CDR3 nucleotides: TGTGCCAGCAGTTCCACTAGCGGACACTACGAGCAGTACTTC.

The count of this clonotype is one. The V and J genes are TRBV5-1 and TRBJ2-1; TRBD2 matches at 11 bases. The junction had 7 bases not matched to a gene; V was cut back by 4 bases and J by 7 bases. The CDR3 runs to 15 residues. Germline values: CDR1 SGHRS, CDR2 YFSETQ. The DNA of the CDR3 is TGCGCCAGCAGCGAACTAGCGGGGGAGGTTAATGAGCAGTTCTTC. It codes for CASSELAGEVNEQFF.

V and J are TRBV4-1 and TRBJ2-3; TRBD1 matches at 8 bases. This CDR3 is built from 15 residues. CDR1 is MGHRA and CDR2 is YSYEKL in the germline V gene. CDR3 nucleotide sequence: TGCGTCTTCAGCAGCCTTCAGGGGGCGGCTGATACGCAGTATTTT. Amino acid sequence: CVFSSLQGAADTQYF.

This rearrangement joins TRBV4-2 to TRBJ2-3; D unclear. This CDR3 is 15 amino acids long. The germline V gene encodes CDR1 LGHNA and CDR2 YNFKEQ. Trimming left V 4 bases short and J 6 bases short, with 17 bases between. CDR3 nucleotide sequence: TGTGCCAGCAGCCCCGCAGACGACGCCCCGGATACGCAGTATTTT. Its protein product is CASSPADDAPDTQYF.

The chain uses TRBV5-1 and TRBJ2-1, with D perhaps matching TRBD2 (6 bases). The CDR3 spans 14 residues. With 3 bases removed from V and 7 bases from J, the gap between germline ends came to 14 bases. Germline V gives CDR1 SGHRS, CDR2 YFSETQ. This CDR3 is CASSWRGASNEQFF. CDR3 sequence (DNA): TGCGCCAGCAGCTGGCGGGGTGCTTCGAATGAGCAGTTCTTC. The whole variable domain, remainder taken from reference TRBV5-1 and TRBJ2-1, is KAGVTQTPRYLIKTRGQQVTLSCSPISGHRSVSWYQQTPGQGLQFLFEYFSETQRNKGNFPGRFSGRQFSNSRSEMNVSTLELGDSALYLCASSWRGASNEQFFGPGTRLTVL.

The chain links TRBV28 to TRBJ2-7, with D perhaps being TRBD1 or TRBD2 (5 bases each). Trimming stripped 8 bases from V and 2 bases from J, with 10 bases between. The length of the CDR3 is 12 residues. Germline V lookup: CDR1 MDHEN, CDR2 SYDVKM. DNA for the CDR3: TGTGCCAGCGGGGACGGCCCCTACGAGCAGTACTTC. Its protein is CASGDGPYEQYF. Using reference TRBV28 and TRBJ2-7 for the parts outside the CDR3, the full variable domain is DVKVTQSSRYLVKRTGEKVFLECVQDMDHENMFWYRQDPGLGLRLIYFSYDVKMKEKGDIPEGYSVSREKKERFSLILESASTNQTSMYLCASGDGPYEQYFGPGTRLTVT.

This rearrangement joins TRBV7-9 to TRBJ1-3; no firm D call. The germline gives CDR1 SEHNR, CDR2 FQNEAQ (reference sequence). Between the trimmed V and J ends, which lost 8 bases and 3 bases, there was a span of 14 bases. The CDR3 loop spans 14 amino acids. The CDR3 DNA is TGTGCCAGCGCTGACATTTTGGGTGGAAACACCATATATTTT. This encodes CASADILGGNTIYF.

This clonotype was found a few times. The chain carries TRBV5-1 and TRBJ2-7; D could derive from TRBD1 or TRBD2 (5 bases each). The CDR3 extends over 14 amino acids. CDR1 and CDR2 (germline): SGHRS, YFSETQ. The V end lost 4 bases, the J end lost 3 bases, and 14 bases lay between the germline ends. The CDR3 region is CASSPQGTNYEQYF. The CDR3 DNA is TGCGCCAGCAGCCCCCAAGGGACGAACTACGAGCAGTACTTC.

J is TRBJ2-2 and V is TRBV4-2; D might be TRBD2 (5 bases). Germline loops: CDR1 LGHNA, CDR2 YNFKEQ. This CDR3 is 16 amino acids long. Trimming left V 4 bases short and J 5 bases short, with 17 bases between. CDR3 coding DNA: TGTGCCAGCAGCCCACTGGACGCCGGCGGGACCGGGGAGCTGTTTTTT. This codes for CASSPLDAGGTGELFF.

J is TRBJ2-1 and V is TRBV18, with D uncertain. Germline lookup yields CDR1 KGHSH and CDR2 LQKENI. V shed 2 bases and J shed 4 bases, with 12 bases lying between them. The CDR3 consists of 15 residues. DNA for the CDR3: TGTGCCAGCTCACCAAGTGCTGGTGCATACAATGAGCAGTTCTTC. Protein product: CASSPSAGAYNEQFF.

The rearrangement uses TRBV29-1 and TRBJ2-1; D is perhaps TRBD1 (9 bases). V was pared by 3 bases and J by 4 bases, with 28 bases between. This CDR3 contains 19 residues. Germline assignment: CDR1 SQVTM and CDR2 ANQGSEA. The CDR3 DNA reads TGCAGCGTTGATCCGGGACAGGGCCAGGGAGCGGGAGTTTACAATGAGCAGTTCTTC. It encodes CSVDPGQGQGAGVYNEQFF.

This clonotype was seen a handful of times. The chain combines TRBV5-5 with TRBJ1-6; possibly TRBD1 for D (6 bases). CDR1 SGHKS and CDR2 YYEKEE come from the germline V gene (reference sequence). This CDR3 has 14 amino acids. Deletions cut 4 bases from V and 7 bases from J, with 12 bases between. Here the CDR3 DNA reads TGTGCCAGCAGCCTTGGACAGAAAAATTCACCCCTCCACTTT. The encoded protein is CASSLGQKNSPLHF.

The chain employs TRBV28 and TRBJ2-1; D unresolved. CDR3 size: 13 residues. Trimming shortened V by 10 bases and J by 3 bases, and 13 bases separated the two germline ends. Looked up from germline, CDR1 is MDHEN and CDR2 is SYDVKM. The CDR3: CATTRMVYNEQFF. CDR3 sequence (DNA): TGTGCCACCACCCGAATGGTCTACAATGAGCAGTTCTTC.

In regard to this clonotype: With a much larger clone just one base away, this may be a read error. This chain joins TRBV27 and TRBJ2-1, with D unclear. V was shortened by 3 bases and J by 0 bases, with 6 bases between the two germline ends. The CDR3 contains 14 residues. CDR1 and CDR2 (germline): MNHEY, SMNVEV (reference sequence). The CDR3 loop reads CASSFGVSYNEQFF. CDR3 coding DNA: TGTGCCAGCAGTTTTGGGGTCTCCTACAATGAGCAGTTCTTC.